The next 8 T cell receptor beta chains were all read from a single sample in a study of a mutant IDH1 vaccine in newly diagnosed glioma (dated by TCRdb to the early 2020s). This specimen's time point label, per the study, means: baseline, week 1 (first vaccination visit). What this sample's treatment or condition label stands for: pre-vaccination baseline after standard-of-care therapy. Library construction relied on the immunoSEQ multiplex PCR assay. Sourced from immuneACCESS, this table was stored by TCRdb with only in-frame sequences that have V and J called. A share of the clones is absent; for the studies checked, an unresolved V gene accounts for under half, and the remainder has no known explanation. Here the sample has around 99,000 clones; around three quarters occur a single time. Over 6.5% of the sample comes from the top ten. Sequenced here: PBMCs, sampled from a glioma patient treated with radiotherapy, temozolomide or both. The source of these receptors is a man aged 40-49 years with glioma.

CDR3 in DNA: TGTGCCAGCAGTTTAGATCAGGCCAAAAACATTCAGTACTTC. This codes for CASSLDQAKNIQYF. J is TRBJ2-4 and V is TRBV28; D not resolved. The CDR3 is 14 residues long. The germline CDR1 and CDR2 sequences are MDHEN and SYDVKM. The ends were cut back, 2 bases at V and 1 base at J, with 6 bases in the middle.

This sequence joins TRBV7-9 and TRBJ2-5; 9 nucleotides match TRBD2. Germline loops: CDR1 SEHNR, CDR2 FQNEAQ (reference sequence). V was pared by 5 bases and J by 13 bases, with 5 bases of the junction left unmatched. This CDR3 spans 11 amino acids. CDR3 in DNA: TGTGCCAGCAGCCAGGGACTAGCCTCGTACTTC. Translation: CASSQGLASYF.

This chain connects TRBV5-4 to TRBJ1-2; possible D gene TRBD1, 5 bases. CDR1 is SGHNT and CDR2 is YYREEE in the germline V gene (reference sequence). CDR3 size: 11 residues. Trimming removed 0 bases at V and 11 bases at J, with 8 bases between. The CDR3 DNA reads TGTGCCAGCAGCTTGGATGGGGGTTACACCTTC. Its protein product is CASSLDGGYTF.

V usage is TRBV10-2 and J usage is TRBJ1-3; 8 bases map to TRBD1. Germline V gene lookup returns CDR1 WSHSY and CDR2 SAAADI. The V gene end was trimmed by 6 bases and the J gene end by 4 bases; junction bases not matched to a gene: 2. The CDR3 consists of 13 residues. Here the CDR3 reads CASRRTGGNTIYF. The DNA for the CDR3 is TGCGCCAGCAGACGGACAGGGGGAAACACCATATATTTT.

This clone was detected a few times. The V call is TRBV30, the J call TRBJ1-1; D is ambiguous. Germline CDR1 reads GTSNPN; CDR2 reads SVGIG (reference sequence). This CDR3 has 16 residues. With 1 base removed from V and 0 bases from J, the gap between germline ends came to 15 bases. The DNA for the CDR3 is TGTGCCTGGAGTGCCTCCTTGGGCAGAATGAACACTGAAGCTTTCTTT. It codes for CAWSASLGRMNTEAFF.

This chain uses TRBV2 with TRBJ2-1; 10 bases line up with TRBD2. Germline V gene lookup returns CDR1 SNHLY and CDR2 FYNNEI. Trimming removed 4 bases from V and 3 bases from J; junction bases left unmatched: 3. This CDR3 region has 15 residues. In DNA, the CDR3 is TGTGCCAGCAGTGGTCTAGCGGGAGTCTACAATGAGCAGTTCTTC. This sequence encodes CASSGLAGVYNEQFF.

With respect to this clone: At one end the junction does not follow the germline gene, possibly because of a read error. The chain recombines TRBV28 with TRBJ2-7, with 10 positions matching TRBD2. Germline values: CDR1 MDHEN, CDR2 SYDVKM. CDR3 length equals 14 residues. The CDR3 coding sequence is TGTGCTAGCATGCCTAGCGGGAGCTCCTACGAGCAGTACTTC. Translation gives CASMPSGSSYEQYF.

This clone was recorded only once. The J gene is TRBJ2-5, the V gene TRBV6-1; D possibly corresponds to TRBD2 (7 bases). This CDR3 comprises 16 residues. The V and J ends lost 3 bases and 2 bases respectively, with 16 bases between them. CDR1 MNHNS and CDR2 SASEGT come from the germline V gene. The CDR3 loop is CASSEGRGGGQETQYF. The CDR3 DNA reads TGTGCCAGCAGTGAGGGAAGGGGAGGGGGGCAAGAGACCCAGTACTTC.